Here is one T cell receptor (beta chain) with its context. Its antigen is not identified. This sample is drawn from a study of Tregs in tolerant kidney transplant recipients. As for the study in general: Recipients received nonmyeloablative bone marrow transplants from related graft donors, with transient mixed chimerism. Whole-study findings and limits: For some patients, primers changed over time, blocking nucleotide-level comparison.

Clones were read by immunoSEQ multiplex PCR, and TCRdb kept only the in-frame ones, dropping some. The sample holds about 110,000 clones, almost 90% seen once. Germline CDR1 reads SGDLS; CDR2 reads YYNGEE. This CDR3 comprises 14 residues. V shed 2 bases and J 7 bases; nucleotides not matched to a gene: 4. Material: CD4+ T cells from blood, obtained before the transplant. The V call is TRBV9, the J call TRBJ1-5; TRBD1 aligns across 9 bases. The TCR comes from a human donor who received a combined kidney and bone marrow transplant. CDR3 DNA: TGTGCCAGCAGCGTTCAAGACAGGGGGCAGCCCCAGCATTTT. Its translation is CASSVQDRGQPQHF.